This TCR beta chain derives from a study of T cell repertoires in cytomegalovirus infection. This clonotype was recorded a few times. From germline, CDR1 is SGHRS and CDR2 YFSETQ. CDR3 size: 15 residues. With V trimmed by 7 bases and J by 8 bases, 9 bases remained unmatched. TCRdb re-derived calls from the reads in MiXCR, one entry per CDR3 protein. Found here are 500,000 to 600,000 distinct CDR3 sequences, about 15% of them singletons; the top ten hold about 24%. The sequence derives from a human donor in good health (CMV status not recorded). Some clones in this sample may be carry-over from other donors' samples. Sample: CD8+ T cells from PBMCs. This chain uses TRBV5-1 with TRBJ2-1, with 13 bases that match TRBD2. CDR3 nucleotides: TGCGCCAGCTTCGGACTAGCGGGGGCCTCGGATGAGCAGTTCTTC. It codes for CASFGLAGASDEQFF.